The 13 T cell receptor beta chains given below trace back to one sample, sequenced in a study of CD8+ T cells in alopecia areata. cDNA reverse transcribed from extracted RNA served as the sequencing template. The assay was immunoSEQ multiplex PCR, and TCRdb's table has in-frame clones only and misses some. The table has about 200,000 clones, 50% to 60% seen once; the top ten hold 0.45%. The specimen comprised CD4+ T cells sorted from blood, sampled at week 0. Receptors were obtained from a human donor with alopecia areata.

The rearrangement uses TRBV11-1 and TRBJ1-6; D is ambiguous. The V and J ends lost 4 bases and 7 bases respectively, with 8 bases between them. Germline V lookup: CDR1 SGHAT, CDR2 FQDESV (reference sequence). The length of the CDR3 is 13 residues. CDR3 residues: CASSWAANSPLHF. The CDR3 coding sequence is TGTGCCAGCAGCTGGGCCGCAAATTCACCCCTCCACTTT.

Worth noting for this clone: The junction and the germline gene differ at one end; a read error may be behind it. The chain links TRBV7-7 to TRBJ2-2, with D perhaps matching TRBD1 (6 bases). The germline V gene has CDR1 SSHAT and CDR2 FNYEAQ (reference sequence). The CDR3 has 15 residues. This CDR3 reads CASSPAGRGVGELFF. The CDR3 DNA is TGTGCTAGCAGTCCCGCAGGCAGGGGTGTCGGGGAGCTGTTTTTT.

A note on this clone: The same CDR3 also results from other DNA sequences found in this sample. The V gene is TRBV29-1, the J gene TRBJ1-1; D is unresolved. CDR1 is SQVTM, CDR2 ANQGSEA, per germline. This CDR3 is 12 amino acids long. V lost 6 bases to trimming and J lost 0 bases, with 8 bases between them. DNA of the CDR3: TGCAGCGTCCGGGATCTGAACACTGAAGCTTTCTTT. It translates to CSVRDLNTEAFF. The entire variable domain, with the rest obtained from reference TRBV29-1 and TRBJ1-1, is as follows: SAVISQKPSRDICQRGTSLTIQCQVDSQVTMMFWYRQQPGQSLTLIATANQGSEATYESGFVIDKFPISRPNLTFSTLTVSNMSPEDSSIYLCSVRDLNTEAFFGQGTRLTVV.

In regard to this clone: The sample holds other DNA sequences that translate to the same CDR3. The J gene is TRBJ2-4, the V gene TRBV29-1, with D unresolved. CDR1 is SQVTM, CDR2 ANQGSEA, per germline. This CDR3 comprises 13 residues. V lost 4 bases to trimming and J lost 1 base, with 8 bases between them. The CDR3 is CSVGGIAKNIQYF. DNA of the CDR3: TGCAGCGTTGGAGGAATCGCCAAAAACATTCAGTACTTC.

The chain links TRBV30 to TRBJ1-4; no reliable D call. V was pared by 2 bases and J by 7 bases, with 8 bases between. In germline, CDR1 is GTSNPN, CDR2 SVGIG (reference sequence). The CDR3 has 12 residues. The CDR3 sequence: CAWSSGSEKLFF. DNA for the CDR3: TGTGCCTGGAGTAGTGGGTCTGAAAAACTGTTTTTT. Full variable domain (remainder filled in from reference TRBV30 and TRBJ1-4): SQTIHQWPATLVQPVGSPLSLECTVEGTSNPNLYWYRQAAGRGLQLLFYSVGIGQISSEVPQNLSASRPQDRQFILSSKKLLLSDSGFYLCAWSSGSEKLFFGSGTQLSVL.

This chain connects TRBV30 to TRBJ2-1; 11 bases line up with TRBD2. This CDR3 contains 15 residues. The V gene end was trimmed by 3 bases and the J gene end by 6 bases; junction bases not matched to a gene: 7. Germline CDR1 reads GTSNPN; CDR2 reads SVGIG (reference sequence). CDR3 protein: CAWRVRLAGRNEQFF. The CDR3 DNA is TGTGCCTGGAGGGTTAGACTAGCGGGACGCAATGAGCAGTTCTTC. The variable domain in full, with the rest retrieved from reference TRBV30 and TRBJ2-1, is SQTIHQWPATLVQPVGSPLSLECTVEGTSNPNLYWYRQAAGRGLQLLFYSVGIGQISSEVPQNLSASRPQDRQFILSSKKLLLSDSGFYLCAWRVRLAGRNEQFFGPGTRLTVL.

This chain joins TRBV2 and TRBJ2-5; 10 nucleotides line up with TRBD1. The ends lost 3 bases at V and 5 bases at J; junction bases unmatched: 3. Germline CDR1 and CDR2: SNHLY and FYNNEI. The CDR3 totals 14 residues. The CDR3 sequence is CASSDGTGVETQYF. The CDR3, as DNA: TGTGCCAGCAGTGACGGGACAGGGGTGGAGACCCAGTACTTC.

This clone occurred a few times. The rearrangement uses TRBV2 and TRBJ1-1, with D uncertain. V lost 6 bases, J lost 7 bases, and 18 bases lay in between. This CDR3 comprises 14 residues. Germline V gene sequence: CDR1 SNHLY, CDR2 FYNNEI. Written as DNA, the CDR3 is TGTGCCAGCAGAAAAGAAAGACGGAGCGGTGAAGCTTTCTTT. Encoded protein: CASRKERRSGEAFF.

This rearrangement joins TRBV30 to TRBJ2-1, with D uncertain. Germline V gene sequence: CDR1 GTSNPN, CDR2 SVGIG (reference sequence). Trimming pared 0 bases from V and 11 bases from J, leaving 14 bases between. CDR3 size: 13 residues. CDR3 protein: CAWSVQSSTQQFF. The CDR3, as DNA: TGTGCCTGGAGTGTACAGTCATCAACACAGCAGTTCTTC.

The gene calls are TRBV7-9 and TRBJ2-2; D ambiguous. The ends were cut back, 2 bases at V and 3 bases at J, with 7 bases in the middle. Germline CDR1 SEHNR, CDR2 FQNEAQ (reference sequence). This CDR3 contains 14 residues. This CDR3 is CASSLWPYTGELFF. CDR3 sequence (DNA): TGTGCCAGCAGCTTATGGCCCTACACCGGGGAGCTGTTTTTT.

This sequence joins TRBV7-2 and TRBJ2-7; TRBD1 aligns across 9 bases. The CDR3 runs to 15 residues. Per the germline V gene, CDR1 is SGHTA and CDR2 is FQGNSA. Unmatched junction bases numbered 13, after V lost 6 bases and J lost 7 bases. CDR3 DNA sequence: TGTGCCAGCAGGGCCAGCACAGGGGGCACATGGGAGCAGTACTTC. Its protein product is CASRASTGGTWEQYF.

The CDR3 protein is CSVHRLNTEAFF. DNA for the CDR3: TGCAGCGTTCACCGATTGAACACTGAAGCTTTCTTT. This rearrangement joins TRBV29-1 to TRBJ1-1; no definite D call. CDR3 length: 12 amino acids. V was cut by 5 bases and J by 0 bases, with 7 bases left in between. Per germline, CDR1 SQVTM and CDR2 ANQGSEA.

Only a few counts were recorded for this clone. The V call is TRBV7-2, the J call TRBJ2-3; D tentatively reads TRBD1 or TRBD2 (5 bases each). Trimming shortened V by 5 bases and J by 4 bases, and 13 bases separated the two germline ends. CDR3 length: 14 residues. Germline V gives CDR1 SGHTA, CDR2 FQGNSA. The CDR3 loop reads CASSTKRGPDTQYF. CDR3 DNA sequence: TGTGCCAGCAGCACCAAGAGGGGCCCAGATACGCAGTATTTT. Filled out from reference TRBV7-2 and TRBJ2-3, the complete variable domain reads GAGVSQSPSNKVTEKGKDVELRCDPISGHTALYWYRQSLGQGLEFLIYFQGNSAPDKSGLPSDRFSAERTGGSVSTLTIQRTQQEDSAVYLCASSTKRGPDTQYFGPGTRLTVL.